The 21 T cell receptor beta chains given below trace back to one sample, sequenced in a study of T-cell reconstitution after alpha-beta-depleted transplantation in children. Construction of the TCRbeta library involved unique molecular identifiers. Via MiXCR, TCRdb re-called the PCR reads, giving one row per CDR3 protein. The sample carries a few hundred thousand distinct CDR3 sequences, approximately 20% recorded once. The starting material was PBMCs, mostly from graft donor cells, obtained 180 days after TCRalphabeta/CD19-depleted stem cell transplant. The source is a male patient younger than 18 who had a stem cell transplant for acute lymphoblastic leukemia, so the T cells may come from the graft donor.

This clonotype was picked up a small number of times. V and J are TRBV9 and TRBJ2-3, with D perhaps matching TRBD2 (5 bases). V was cut by 4 bases and J by 2 bases, with 26 bases left in between. The CDR3 has 19 residues. Germline V CDR1 and CDR2: SGDLS, YYNGEE. The DNA of the CDR3 is TGTGCCAGCAGCTCGCTTCCGGCGGAGTTCGGGATTAACACAGATACGCAGTATTTT. Amino acid sequence: CASSSLPAEFGINTDTQYF.

This clonotype was observed a few times. The rearrangement joins TRBV7-8 to TRBJ2-3, with 8 bases matching TRBD2. This CDR3 spans 14 amino acids. Losses at the gene ends were 4 bases for V and 4 bases for J; bases not matched to a gene: 4. Per germline, CDR1 SGHVS and CDR2 FQNEAQ. CDR3 bases: TGTGCCAGCAGCTATACAGCGGGAGCAGATACGCAGTATTTT. This gives the protein CASSYTAGADTQYF.

With respect to this clonotype: The junction departs from germline at one end; a sequencing error may be responsible. The chain is built from TRBV15 and TRBJ2-5; possibly TRBD2 for D (5 bases). The CDR3 is made up of 16 amino acids. Germline V gene lookup returns CDR1 LNHNV and CDR2 YYDKDF (reference sequence). CDR3 coding DNA: TGTGCCACCAGCCGGGATTGGAGGCCGGAAACAGAGATCCAGTACTTC. It specifies CATSRDWRPETEIQYF.

This clonotype was detected a few times. The chain recombines TRBV20-1 with TRBJ1-5; the D gene is possibly TRBD1 (5 bases). CDR1 is DFQATT and CDR2 is SNEGSKA in the germline V gene (reference sequence). Trimming removed 7 bases from V and 6 bases from J, with 22 bases in between. The CDR3 spans 15 residues. The CDR3 DNA reads TGCAGTGGTTTGCAGGGTGGGGGGATGGGTCAGCCCCAGCATTTT. This translates into CSGLQGGGMGQPQHF.

The rearrangement links TRBV5-1 to TRBJ2-2; TRBD1 agrees at 9 bases. The trim removed 4 bases at V and 5 bases at J, leaving 21 bases unmatched. The CDR3 has 20 residues. CDR1 and CDR2 (germline): SGHRS, YFSETQ. CDR3 DNA sequence: TGCGCCAGCAGCAGCGCGAGGGACAGGGAATTTCGAGCGAGGACCGGGGAGCTGTTTTTT. This translates into CASSSARDREFRARTGELFF. The full variable domain, completed using reference TRBV5-1 and TRBJ2-2, is KAGVTQTPRYLIKTRGQQVTLSCSPISGHRSVSWYQQTPGQGLQFLFEYFSETQRNKGNFPGRFSGRQFSNSRSEMNVSTLELGDSALYLCASSSARDREFRARTGELFFGEGSRLTVL.

The chain carries TRBV20-1 and TRBJ2-4, with 14 bases aligning to TRBD2. J was trimmed by 0 bases and V by 5 bases; bases with no gene match: 6. The CDR3 runs to 17 residues. Germline loops: CDR1 DFQATT, CDR2 SNEGSKA (reference sequence). CDR3 loop: CSAPGGLAGAAKNIQYF. CDR3 nucleotide sequence: TGCAGTGCTCCAGGGGGACTAGCGGGAGCAGCCAAAAACATTCAGTACTTC.

This clonotype was picked up one time. V is TRBV6-5 and J is TRBJ2-7; 7 positions match TRBD1. Germline-derived CDR1 and CDR2 are MNHEY and SVGAGI. V was clipped by 2 bases and J by 2 bases; unmatched bases: 6. CDR3 length equals 15 residues. CDR3 loop: CASSYPRQGPYEQYF. Written as DNA, the CDR3 is TGTGCCAGCAGTTACCCTCGACAGGGTCCCTACGAGCAGTACTTC.

The chain carries TRBV9 and TRBJ2-3; either TRBD1 or TRBD2 may fit D (5 bases each). The germline V and J ends were trimmed by 0 bases and 10 bases, with 15 bases remaining between them. The CDR3 runs 14 residues. Germline CDR1 reads SGDLS; CDR2 reads YYNGEE. The CDR3 nucleotides are TGTGCCAGCAGCGTAGGAGGGACCGAGTTTGCGCAGTATTTT. Protein sequence: CASSVGGTEFAQYF.

This sequence joins TRBV12-3 or TRBV12-4 and TRBJ2-3, with 8 bases lining up with TRBD1. The CDR3 length is 15 residues. V lost 3 bases and J lost 1; bases outside the gene matches: 3. Here the CDR3 DNA reads TGTGCCAGCAGTTTCGACAGGGGAGGCACAGATACGCAGTATTTT. Its protein is CASSFDRGGTDTQYF.

This clonotype was picked up many times. J is TRBJ2-1 and V is TRBV12-3 or TRBV12-4; TRBD2 matches 8 bases. V was pared by 2 bases and J by 6 bases, with 6 bases of the junction left unmatched. The CDR3 totals 15 residues. CDR3 protein: CASSLFSGTSNEQFF. DNA for the CDR3: TGTGCCAGCAGTTTATTTAGCGGGACGTCCAATGAGCAGTTCTTC.

In nucleotides, the CDR3 is TGTGCCAGCTTAGGGACGCCCGGTACCTACGAGCAGTACTTC. Translated: CASLGTPGTYEQYF. The chain uses TRBV11-2 and TRBJ2-7; D possibly matches TRBD1 or TRBD2 (5 bases each). V lost 8 bases and J 2 bases, leaving 16 bases between the germline ends. CDR3 size: 14 residues. Germline values: CDR1 SGHAT, CDR2 FQNNGV.

The chain is built from TRBV6-1 and TRBJ2-7; TRBD2 matches 10 bases. The J segment lost 3 bases and the V segment lost 7 bases, leaving 6 bases of the junction unmatched. The CDR3 sequence is 14 residues long. CDR1 and CDR2 (germline): MNHNS, SASEGT. CDR3 loop: CASTLLAGNYEQYF. Written as DNA, the CDR3 is TGTGCCAGCACCCTACTAGCGGGGAACTACGAGCAGTACTTC.

This clonotype was seen a handful of times. The chain employs TRBV24-1 and TRBJ2-4, with D unclear. Trimming took off 3 bases at V and 0 bases at J, with 14 bases between the two ends. Looked up from germline, CDR1 is KGHDR and CDR2 is SFDVKD. This CDR3 has 17 residues. CDR3 region: CATSDLSRVRAKNIQYF. CDR3 in DNA: TGTGCCACCAGTGATCTATCCCGGGTTAGAGCCAAAAACATTCAGTACTTC.

The V and J genes are TRBV12-3 or TRBV12-4 and TRBJ2-2, with 7 positions matching TRBD1. This CDR3 has 15 residues. J lost 5 bases, V lost 5 bases, and 8 bases had no gene match. CDR3 amino acids: CASSLQGVYTGELFF. The DNA of the CDR3 is TGTGCCAGCAGTCTTCAGGGGGTGTATACCGGGGAGCTGTTTTTT.

This chain connects TRBV7-8 to TRBJ2-7; the D gene is possibly TRBD2 (5 bases). The V gene lost 2 bases and the J gene lost 4 bases, with 15 bases spanning the gap. Germline V gene sequence: CDR1 SGHVS, CDR2 FQNEAQ. This CDR3 spans 15 amino acids. The DNA of the CDR3 is TGTGCCAGCAGCTTAACGTGGGAGTGGCCTTACGAGCAGTACTTC. This translates into CASSLTWEWPYEQYF.

This clonotype was detected only a few times. J is TRBJ2-7 and V is TRBV6-1; D unresolved. The length of the CDR3 is 13 residues. The ends were cut back, 9 bases at V and 2 bases at J, with 14 bases in the middle. CDR1 and CDR2 (germline): MNHNS, SASEGT. CDR3 protein: CASGRGVAYEQYF. As DNA, the CDR3 is TGTGCCAGTGGACGAGGTGTCGCCTACGAGCAGTACTTC.

The chain has TRBV5-6 and TRBJ2-3; D call uncertain. The germline gives CDR1 SGHDT, CDR2 YYEEEE. V was trimmed by 0 bases and J by 0 bases, leaving 5 bases between them. The CDR3 is 14 residues long. For the CDR3, the DNA is TGTGCCAGCAGCTTGGTGGACAGCACAGATACGCAGTATTTT. Translating it yields CASSLVDSTDTQYF.

This clonotype was counted many times. This chain links TRBV12-3 or TRBV12-4 with TRBJ1-2; no definite D call. CDR3 length equals 14 residues. V lost 3 bases and J 1 base, leaving 9 bases between the germline ends. As DNA, the CDR3 is TGTGCCAGCAGTTTTGGGCCTCTTAACTATGGCTACACCTTC. As protein: CASSFGPLNYGYTF.

The chain uses TRBV29-1 and TRBJ2-3; D gene ambiguous. The V end was cut by 4 bases, the J end by 0 bases, with 14 bases between. Germline loops: CDR1 SQVTM, CDR2 ANQGSEA. The CDR3 has 15 amino acids. Here the CDR3 reads CSVVGYSASTDTQYF. CDR3 coding DNA: TGCAGCGTTGTGGGGTACTCGGCTAGCACAGATACGCAGTATTTT.

This clonotype was picked up one time. The rearrangement links TRBV9 to TRBJ1-4; 8 nucleotides agree with TRBD1. Per the germline V gene, CDR1 is SGDLS and CDR2 is YYNGEE. This CDR3 is 17 amino acids long. J lost 0 bases, V lost 4 bases, and 8 bases had no gene match. CDR3 sequence reads: CASSFGQGTSTNEKLFF. The CDR3 nucleotides are TGTGCCAGCAGCTTTGGACAGGGAACCTCAACTAATGAAAAACTGTTTTTT.

The rearrangement uses TRBV6-5 and TRBJ2-1, with D perhaps assigned TRBD1 or TRBD2 (5 bases each). The CDR3 sequence is 15 residues long. Germline loops: CDR1 MNHEY, CDR2 SVGAGI. The germline V and J ends were trimmed by 0 bases and 5 bases, with 11 bases remaining between them. The CDR3 DNA reads as TGTGCCAGCAGTTACTCGTGGGGGACGAACAATGAGCAGTTCTTC. Its translation is CASSYSWGTNNEQFF.